This entry describes one T cell receptor (beta chain). The data were taken from a study of technical replicates of blood from a handful of donors. The junction had 8 bases not matched to a gene; V was cut back by 4 bases and J by 4 bases. The CDR3 runs 15 residues. Germline CDR1 KGHSH, CDR2 LQKENI. Sequenced by immunoSEQ multiplex PCR; TCRdb stores in-frame clones only, minus some. The data hold about 59,000 clones, with roughly 93% observed a single time. The rearrangement uses TRBV18 and TRBJ2-7, with 9 bases aligning to TRBD2. Sequenced material: PBMCs. The receptor was isolated from a human donor in good health. Some clones in this sample may be carry-over from other donors' samples. The DNA for the CDR3 is TGTGCCAGCTCACTTTCTAGCGGGGAACTTTACGAGCAGTACTTC. Translated: CASSLSSGELYEQYF. Combining the CDR3 with reference TRBV18 and TRBJ2-7 gives the whole variable domain NAGVMQNPRHLVRRRGQEARLRCSPMKGHSHVYWYRQLPEEGLKFMVYLQKENIIDESGMPKERFSAEFPKEGPSILRIQQVVRGDSAAYFCASSLSSGELYEQYFGPGTRLTVT.